Shown below are 30 T cell receptor beta chains from a single sample sequenced in a study of cytomegalovirus exposure and HLA in healthy donors. Primers for the PCR totalled 60 Vbeta and 13 Jbeta. TCRdb's table, derived via immunoSEQ multiplex PCR, lists solely in-frame clones and lacks some. The data contain 100,000 to 150,000 clones, 60% to 85% of them singletons. Sequenced material: PBMCs. Receptors were obtained from a woman aged 40-49 years in good health and CMV-seropositive.

The rearrangement joins TRBV5-4 to TRBJ2-7; TRBD2 agrees at 11 bases. The CDR3 runs 17 residues. CDR1 and CDR2 from the germline V gene are SGHNT and YYREEE (reference sequence). V was pared by 4 bases and J by 1 base, with 10 bases of the junction left unmatched. CDR3 DNA sequence: TGTGCCAGCAGCGGAGGGGTAGCGGGGGGGCGGTCCTACGAGCAGTACTTC. Amino acids: CASSGGVAGGRSYEQYF.

The rearrangement joins TRBV5-8 to TRBJ2-7; 10 bases align to TRBD1. V dropped 7 bases and J dropped 3; count of bases not matched to a gene: 4. Germline loops: CDR1 SGHTS, CDR2 YDEGEE. The CDR3 consists of 13 residues. The CDR3 nucleotides are TGTGCCAGCTTGCGGGACAGGGGCTACGAGCAGTACTTC. It encodes CASLRDRGYEQYF. Using reference TRBV5-8 and TRBJ2-7 for the parts outside the CDR3, the full variable domain is EAGVTQSPTHLIKTRGQQATLRCSPISGHTSVYWYQQALGLGLQFLLWYDEGEERNRGNFPPRFSGRQFPNYSSELNVNALELEDSALYLCASLRDRGYEQYFGPGTRLTVT.

This clone was observed a single time. The gene calls are TRBV11-1 and TRBJ2-1; D perhaps matches TRBD2 (5 bases). The germline gives CDR1 SGHAT, CDR2 FQDESV (reference sequence). V lost 4 bases and J lost 2, with 15 bases in between. This CDR3 comprises 16 residues. CDR3 in amino acids: CASSSPLRVAYNEQFF. The CDR3 DNA follows: TGTGCCAGCAGCTCTCCTTTGAGGGTGGCCTACAATGAGCAGTTCTTC.

This chain connects TRBV10-3 to TRBJ2-3, with 7 bases lining up with TRBD1. V was pared by 6 bases and J by 4 bases, with 4 bases of the junction left unmatched. The germline gives CDR1 ENHRY, CDR2 SYGVKD. The CDR3 is 13 residues long. The CDR3 DNA follows: TGTGCCATCAGCGACAGGGCGGCAGATACGCAGTATTTT. Its protein is CAISDRAADTQYF.

V is TRBV5-1 and J is TRBJ2-5, with 10 bases aligning to TRBD2. The end of the DNA aligns better with TRBJ2-7, so the J call may be wrong. Germline V lookup: CDR1 SGHRS, CDR2 YFSETQ. This CDR3 has 15 amino acids. CDR3 protein: CASSSSGTSASEQYF. CDR3 nucleotides: TGCGCCAGCAGCTCTTCCGGGACTAGCGCTTCCGAGCAGTACTTC.

This rearrangement joins TRBV7-2 to TRBJ2-7; 12 nucleotides match TRBD2. CDR1 and CDR2 from the germline V gene are SGHTA and FQGNSA. Germline trimming cut 5 bases from V and 7 bases from J; bases unmatched to any gene: 9. The CDR3 spans 15 residues. This CDR3 reads CASSVRLAGAGEQYF. The CDR3 DNA sequence: TGTGCCAGCAGCGTTAGACTAGCGGGAGCGGGAGAGCAGTACTTC. The variable domain in full, completed from reference TRBV7-2 and TRBJ2-7, reads GAGVSQSPSNKVTEKGKDVELRCDPISGHTALYWYRQSLGQGLEFLIYFQGNSAPDKSGLPSDRFSAERTGGSVSTLTIQRTQQEDSAVYLCASSVRLAGAGEQYFGPGTRLTVT.

This chain connects TRBV29-1 to TRBJ2-4; TRBD2 is a possible D gene (6 bases). The CDR3 totals 13 residues. V lost 2 bases to trimming and J lost 6 bases, with 11 bases between them. Germline CDR1 is SQVTM and CDR2 is ANQGSEA. CDR3 nucleotides: TGCAGCGTTGAACAGGTCGGGGGAAACATTCAGTACTTC. Encoded protein: CSVEQVGGNIQYF. Drawing the rest from reference TRBV29-1 and TRBJ2-4, the complete variable domain is SAVISQKPSRDICQRGTSLTIQCQVDSQVTMMFWYRQQPGQSLTLIATANQGSEATYESGFVIDKFPISRPNLTFSTLTVSNMSPEDSSIYLCSVEQVGGNIQYFGAGTRLSVL.

The CDR3 protein is CASSIQLVAEQFF. CDR3 coding DNA: TGTGCCAGCAGCATACAACTAGTAGCGGAGCAGTTCTTC. The V call is TRBV7-2, the J call TRBJ2-1, with TRBD2 as a possible D gene (5 bases). Trimming stripped 5 bases from V and 10 bases from J, with 15 bases between. Germline V gene sequence: CDR1 SGHTA, CDR2 FQGNSA. This CDR3 comprises 13 residues.

The rearrangement uses TRBV5-1 and TRBJ2-1; TRBD2 matches 12 bases. The CDR3 is 15 amino acids. The V gene's germline CDR1 is SGHRS and CDR2 YFSETQ. V lost 3 bases, J lost 6 bases, and 4 bases stayed unmatched. The CDR3 DNA follows: TGCGCCAGCAGCTCTCTAGCGGGGGGGTCCAATGAGCAGTTCTTC. As protein: CASSSLAGGSNEQFF. Combining the CDR3 with reference TRBV5-1 and TRBJ2-1 gives the whole variable domain KAGVTQTPRYLIKTRGQQVTLSCSPISGHRSVSWYQQTPGQGLQFLFEYFSETQRNKGNFPGRFSGRQFSNSRSEMNVSTLELGDSALYLCASSSLAGGSNEQFFGPGTRLTVL.

The rearrangement links TRBV4-1 to TRBJ2-3; TRBD2 matches 9 bases. The germline V gene has CDR1 MGHRA and CDR2 YSYEKL. This CDR3 is built from 16 residues. V gave up 2 bases and J gave up 4 bases; unmatched junction bases: 7. The CDR3 coding sequence is TGCGCCAGCAGCCAAACCCGAGCGGGGGGAGCAGATACGCAGTATTTT. Protein sequence: CASSQTRAGGADTQYF.

V and J are TRBV7-8 and TRBJ2-6; no reliable D call. Trimming removed 2 bases from V and 0 bases from J, with 17 bases in between. Germline V CDR1 and CDR2: SGHVS, FQNEAQ. There are 19 residues in the CDR3. As DNA, the CDR3 is TGTGCCAGCAGCTTAAGGCTCGAGGTGGTGGTCTCTGGGGCCAACGTCCTGACTTTC. Its protein product is CASSLRLEVVVSGANVLTF. Full variable domain (missing parts from reference TRBV7-8 and TRBJ2-6): GAGVSQSPRYKVAKRGQDVALRCDPISGHVSLFWYQQALGQGPEFLTYFQNEAQLDKSGLPSDRFFAERPEGSVSTLKIQRTQQEDSAVYLCASSLRLEVVVSGANVLTFGAGSRLTVL.

This chain connects TRBV4-3 to TRBJ2-1; the match to TRBD2 covers 10 bases. The CDR3 contains 19 residues. V shed 2 bases, J shed 1 base, and the junction held 11 bases outside the gene matches. The germline CDR1 and CDR2 sequences are LGHNA and YSLEER. The CDR3 reads CASSQYPSGRTTSYNEQFF. Written as DNA, the CDR3 is TGCGCCAGCAGCCAATATCCTAGCGGGAGAACGACGTCCTACAATGAGCAGTTCTTC.

The chain has TRBV7-2 and TRBJ1-1; 7 positions agree with TRBD1. The V and J ends lost 5 bases and 7 bases, in that order; junction bases with no gene match: 7. CDR1 and CDR2 (germline): SGHTA, FQGNSA. CDR3 size: 13 residues. In DNA, the CDR3 is TGTGCCAGCAGCACCGGACAGGTACTTGAAGCTTTCTTT. Its protein product is CASSTGQVLEAFF.

The V and J genes are TRBV7-9 and TRBJ1-6; 9 bases match TRBD1. This CDR3 contains 16 residues. Germline V gene sequence: CDR1 SEHNR, CDR2 FQNEAQ (reference sequence). V dropped 5 bases and J dropped 8; count of bases not matched to a gene: 10. The CDR3 nucleotides read TGTGCCAGCAGCCGACGACAGGGGGTAATAGATTCACCCCTCCACTTT. Protein: CASSRRQGVIDSPLHF.

The chain employs TRBV6-1 and TRBJ2-1; 11 bases agree with TRBD2. Germline V gene lookup returns CDR1 MNHNS and CDR2 SASEGT. CDR3 length equals 16 residues. With V trimmed by 4 bases and J by 10 bases, 12 bases remained unmatched. As DNA, the CDR3 is TGTGCCAGCAGTGCCGTGACTAGCGGGGCTGAGCAAGAGCAGTTCTTC. This codes for CASSAVTSGAEQEQFF.

This sequence joins TRBV6-5 and TRBJ1-1; D unresolved. The ends were cut back, 5 bases at V and 1 base at J, with 8 bases in the middle. Germline loops: CDR1 MNHEY, CDR2 SVGAGI. This CDR3 contains 13 residues. CDR3 protein: CASSPRQNTEAFF. In DNA, the CDR3 is TGTGCCAGCAGTCCACGACAGAACACTGAAGCTTTCTTT.

The chain is built from TRBV7-9 and TRBJ1-5; 8 nucleotides align to TRBD1. The CDR3 totals 16 residues. Germline CDR1 and CDR2: SEHNR and FQNEAQ (reference sequence). V trimming: 5 bases; J trimming: 2 bases; junction bases outside the gene matches: 8. The CDR3 bases are TGTGCCAGCAGCCCCCAGGGGGCGCATGGCAATCAGCCCCAGCATTTT. Amino acid sequence: CASSPQGAHGNQPQHF.

This sequence joins TRBV7-8 and TRBJ1-1; 7 bases are shared with TRBD1. CDR3 size: 14 residues. The germline V gene encodes CDR1 SGHVS and CDR2 FQNEAQ. Losses at the gene ends were 4 bases for V and 0 bases for J; bases not matched to a gene: 2. CDR3 region: CASSSGQLNTEAFF. The DNA of the CDR3 is TGTGCCAGCAGCTCGGGACAGCTGAACACTGAAGCTTTCTTT.

The chain links TRBV4-1 to TRBJ2-1; perhaps TRBD2 as D (7 bases). The CDR3 totals 17 residues. Trimming took off 0 bases at V and 4 bases at J, with 16 bases between the two ends. From germline, CDR1 is MGHRA and CDR2 YSYEKL. CDR3 sequence: CASSQDPPGGLYNEQFF. The CDR3 coding sequence is TGCGCCAGCAGCCAAGATCCCCCGGGGGGCTTGTACAATGAGCAGTTCTTC.

This chain links TRBV19 with TRBJ1-4; weak D call: TRBD1 (6 bases). Per germline, CDR1 LNHDA and CDR2 SQIVND (reference sequence). V was clipped by 3 bases and J by 3 bases, with 11 bases between them. This CDR3 has 15 residues. The CDR3 spells CASSMQGRSNEKLFF. As DNA, the CDR3 is TGTGCCAGTAGTATGCAGGGGCGGTCTAATGAAAAACTGTTTTTT.

V gene TRBV7-2 combines with J gene TRBJ1-5; D perhaps matches TRBD1 (6 bases). The V end lost 1 base, the J end lost 3 bases, and 10 bases lay between the germline ends. This CDR3 region has 15 residues. Germline V gene sequence: CDR1 SGHTA, CDR2 FQGNSA. In DNA, the CDR3 is TGTGCCAGCAGCTTAGGGGACACCCTCAATCAGCCCCAGCATTTT. Translating gives CASSLGDTLNQPQHF.

The CDR3 coding sequence is TGTGCCAGCAGCTTAACTACAGGGTTCGGTGTGCGTGGCTACACCTTC. Protein product: CASSLTTGFGVRGYTF. The chain is built from TRBV7-8 and TRBJ1-2, with D possibly being TRBD1 (6 bases). CDR3 length: 16 amino acids. V lost 2 bases to trimming and J lost 7 bases, with 20 bases between them. The V gene's germline CDR1 is SGHVS and CDR2 FQNEAQ.

The chain has TRBV5-1 and TRBJ2-2; no clear D. The V gene's germline CDR1 is SGHRS and CDR2 YFSETQ. The CDR3 runs 14 residues. V was shortened by 0 bases and J by 6 bases, with 9 bases between the two germline ends. The CDR3 region has the DNA TGCGCCAGCAGCTTGGGCGTGTCCTCCGGGGAGCTGTTTTTT. Amino acid sequence: CASSLGVSSGELFF.

This clone was seen at least ten times. The chain links TRBV7-2 to TRBJ2-7; 11 nucleotides align to TRBD2. V lost 0 bases and J lost 5; bases outside the gene matches: 6. Looked up from germline, CDR1 is SGHTA and CDR2 is FQGNSA. This CDR3 is built from 16 residues. The DNA of the CDR3 is TGTGCCAGCAGCTTAGCCCTTAGCGGGAGGGCGAACGAGCAGTACTTC. Translated, it gives CASSLALSGRANEQYF.

The rearrangement links TRBV12-5 to TRBJ2-5; D perhaps matches TRBD2 (5 bases). V was shortened by 7 bases and J by 1 base, with 10 bases between the two germline ends. This CDR3 is 13 amino acids long. Germline CDR1 reads LGHNT; CDR2 reads FRNRAP. CDR3 sequence reads: CASALATQETQYF. The CDR3 DNA reads as TGTGCTAGTGCCTTAGCGACCCAAGAGACCCAGTACTTC.

The chain recombines TRBV6-5 with TRBJ2-7, with a possible D match to TRBD1 (6 bases). The CDR3 length is 13 residues. Germline V CDR1 and CDR2: MNHEY, SVGAGI. V dropped 6 bases and J dropped 1 base, with 10 bases sitting between them. Here the CDR3 DNA reads TGTGCCAGCAGAAGACAGGTTTCCTACGAGCAGTACTTC. It specifies CASRRQVSYEQYF.

J is TRBJ2-1 and V is TRBV5-1; TRBD2 matches 12 bases. CDR1 is SGHRS and CDR2 is YFSETQ in the germline V gene. J lost 4 bases, V lost 3 bases, and 2 bases had no gene match. The CDR3 totals 15 residues. The CDR3 loop reads CASSSTSGGYNEQFF. The CDR3 nucleotides read TGCGCCAGCAGCTCAACTAGCGGGGGGTACAATGAGCAGTTCTTC.

This clone is a singleton in its sample. V usage is TRBV7-2 and J usage is TRBJ2-5; D is unclear. Germline lookup yields CDR1 SGHTA and CDR2 FQGNSA. The CDR3 is 15 residues long. The germline V and J ends were trimmed by 5 bases and 7 bases, with 20 bases remaining between them. The CDR3 loop reads CASSPASGLLGTQYF. Written as DNA, the CDR3 is TGTGCCAGCAGCCCCGCCTCAGGCCTCTTGGGGACCCAGTACTTC.

The chain has TRBV5-4 and TRBJ1-2; 7 bases are shared with TRBD1. Unmatched junction bases numbered 9, after V lost 4 bases and J lost 6 bases. Germline CDR1 SGHNT, CDR2 YYREEE (reference sequence). The CDR3 totals 14 residues. Written as DNA, the CDR3 is TGTGCCAGCAGCCGTCAGACAGGGTATGATGGCTACACCTTC. Translating it yields CASSRQTGYDGYTF.

The chain carries TRBV30 and TRBJ2-2; D may be TRBD2 (6 bases). CDR3 length equals 14 residues. The germline V and J ends were trimmed by 3 bases and 2 bases, with 10 bases remaining between them. CDR1 is GTSNPN and CDR2 is SVGIG in the germline V gene (reference sequence). In nucleotides, the CDR3 is TGTGCCTGGAGGGTAGCGGTTAACACCGGGGAGCTGTTTTTT. Its translation is CAWRVAVNTGELFF. The full variable domain, with the rest looked up from reference TRBV30 and TRBJ2-2, is SQTIHQWPATLVQPVGSPLSLECTVEGTSNPNLYWYRQAAGRGLQLLFYSVGIGQISSEVPQNLSASRPQDRQFILSSKKLLLSDSGFYLCAWRVAVNTGELFFGEGSRLTVL.